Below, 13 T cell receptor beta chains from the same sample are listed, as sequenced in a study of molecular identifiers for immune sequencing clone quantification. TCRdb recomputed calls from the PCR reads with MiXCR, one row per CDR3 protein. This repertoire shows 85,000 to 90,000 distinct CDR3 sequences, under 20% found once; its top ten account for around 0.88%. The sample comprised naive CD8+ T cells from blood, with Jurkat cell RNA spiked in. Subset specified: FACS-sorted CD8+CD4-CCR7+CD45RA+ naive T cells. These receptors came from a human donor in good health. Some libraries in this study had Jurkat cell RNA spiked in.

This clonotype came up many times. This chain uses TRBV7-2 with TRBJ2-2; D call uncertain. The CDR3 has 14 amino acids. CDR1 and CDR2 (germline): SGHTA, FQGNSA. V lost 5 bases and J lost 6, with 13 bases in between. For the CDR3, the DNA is TGTGCCAGCAGCACGTCAGGTGGTGCCGGGGAGCTGTTTTTT. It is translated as CASSTSGGAGELFF.

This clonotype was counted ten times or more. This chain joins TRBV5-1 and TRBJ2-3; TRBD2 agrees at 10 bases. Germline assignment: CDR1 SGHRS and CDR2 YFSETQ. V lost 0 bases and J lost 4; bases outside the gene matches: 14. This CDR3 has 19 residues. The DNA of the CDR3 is TGCGCCAGCAGCTTGGCTCTAGCGGGGGCCCCGGGTGGGCCAGATACGCAGTATTTT. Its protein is CASSLALAGAPGGPDTQYF.

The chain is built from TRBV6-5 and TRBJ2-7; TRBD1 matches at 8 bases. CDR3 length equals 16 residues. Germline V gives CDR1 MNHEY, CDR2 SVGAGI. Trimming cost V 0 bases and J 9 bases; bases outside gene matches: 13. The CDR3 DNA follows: TGTGCCAGCAGTTACTCGCCCCAGGGGGCTGTCGACGGGCAGTACTTC. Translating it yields CASSYSPQGAVDGQYF.

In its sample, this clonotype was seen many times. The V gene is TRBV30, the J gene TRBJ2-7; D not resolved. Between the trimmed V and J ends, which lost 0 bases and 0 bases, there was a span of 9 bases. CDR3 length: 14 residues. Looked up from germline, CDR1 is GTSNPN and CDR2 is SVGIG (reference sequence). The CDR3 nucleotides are TGTGCCTGGAGTGTAGGCAGCTACTCCTACGAGCAGTACTTC. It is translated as CAWSVGSYSYEQYF.

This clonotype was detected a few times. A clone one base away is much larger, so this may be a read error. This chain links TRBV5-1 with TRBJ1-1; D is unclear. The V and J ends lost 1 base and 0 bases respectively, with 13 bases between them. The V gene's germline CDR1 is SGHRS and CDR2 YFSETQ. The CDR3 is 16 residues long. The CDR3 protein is CASSLKADTMNTEAFF. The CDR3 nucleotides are TGCGCCAGCAGCTTGAAGGCAGATACCATGAACACTGAAGCTTTCTTT.

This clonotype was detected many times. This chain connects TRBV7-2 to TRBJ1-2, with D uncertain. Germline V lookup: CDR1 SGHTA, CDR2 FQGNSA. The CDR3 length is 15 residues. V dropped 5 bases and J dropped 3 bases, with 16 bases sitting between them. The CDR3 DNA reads TGTGCCAGCAGCCCAACGTCGGGAGCTGACTATGGCTACACCTTC. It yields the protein CASSPTSGADYGYTF.

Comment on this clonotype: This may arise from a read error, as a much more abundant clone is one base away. This CDR3 reads CASSLGVGNNEQLF. The CDR3 DNA reads TGTGCCAGCAGCTTAGGGGTAGGCAACAATGAGCAGCTCTTC. The chain uses TRBV7-9 and TRBJ2-1; unclear D gene. CDR3 length: 14 amino acids. From germline, CDR1 is SEHNR and CDR2 FQNEAQ (reference sequence).

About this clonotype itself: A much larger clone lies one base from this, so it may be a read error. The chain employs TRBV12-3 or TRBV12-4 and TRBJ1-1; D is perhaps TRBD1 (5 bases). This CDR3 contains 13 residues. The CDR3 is CASSLGGNTVAFF. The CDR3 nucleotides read TGTGCCAGCAGTTTGGGGGGGAACACTGTAGCTTTCTTT.

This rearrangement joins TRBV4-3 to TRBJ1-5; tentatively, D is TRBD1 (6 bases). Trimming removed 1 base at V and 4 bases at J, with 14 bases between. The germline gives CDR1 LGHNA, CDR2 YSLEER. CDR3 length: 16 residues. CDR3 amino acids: CASSQGTGMGNQPQHF. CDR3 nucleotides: TGCGCCAGCAGCCAAGGCACAGGGATGGGGAATCAGCCCCAGCATTTT.

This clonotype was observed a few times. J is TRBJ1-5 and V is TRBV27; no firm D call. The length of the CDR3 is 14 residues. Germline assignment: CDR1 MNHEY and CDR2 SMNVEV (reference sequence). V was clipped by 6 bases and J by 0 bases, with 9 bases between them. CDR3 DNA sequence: TGTGCCAGCAGCCGCCACTATAGCAATCAGCCCCAGCATTTT. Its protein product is CASSRHYSNQPQHF.

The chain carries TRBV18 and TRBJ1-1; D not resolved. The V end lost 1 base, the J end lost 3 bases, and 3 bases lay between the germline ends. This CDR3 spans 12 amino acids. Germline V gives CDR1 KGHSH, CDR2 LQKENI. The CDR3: CASSPQDTEAFF. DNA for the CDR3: TGTGCCAGCTCACCACAGGACACTGAAGCTTTCTTT. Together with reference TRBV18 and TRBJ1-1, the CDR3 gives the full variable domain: NAGVMQNPRHLVRRRGQEARLRCSPMKGHSHVYWYRQLPEEGLKFMVYLQKENIIDESGMPKERFSAEFPKEGPSILRIQQVVRGDSAAYFCASSPQDTEAFFGQGTRLTVV.

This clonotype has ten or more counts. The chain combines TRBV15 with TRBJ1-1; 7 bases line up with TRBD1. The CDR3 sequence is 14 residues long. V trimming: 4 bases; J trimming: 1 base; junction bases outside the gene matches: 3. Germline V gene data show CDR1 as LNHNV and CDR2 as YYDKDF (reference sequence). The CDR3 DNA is TGTGCCACCAGCAAGGACAGGCGGAACACTGAAGCTTTCTTT. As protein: CATSKDRRNTEAFF.

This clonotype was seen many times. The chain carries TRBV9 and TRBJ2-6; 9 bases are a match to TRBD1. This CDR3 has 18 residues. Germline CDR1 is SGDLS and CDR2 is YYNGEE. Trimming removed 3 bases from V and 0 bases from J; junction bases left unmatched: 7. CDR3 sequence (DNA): TGTGCCAGCAGCGACCCTGCACAGGGGGCCTCTGGGGCCAACGTCCTGACTTTC. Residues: CASSDPAQGASGANVLTF.